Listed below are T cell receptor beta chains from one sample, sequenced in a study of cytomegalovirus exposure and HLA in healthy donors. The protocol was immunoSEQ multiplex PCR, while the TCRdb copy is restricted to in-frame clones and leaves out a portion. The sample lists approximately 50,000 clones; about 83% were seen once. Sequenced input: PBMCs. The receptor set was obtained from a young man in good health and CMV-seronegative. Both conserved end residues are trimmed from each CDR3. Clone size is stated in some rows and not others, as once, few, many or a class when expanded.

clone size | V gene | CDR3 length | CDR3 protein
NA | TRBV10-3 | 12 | AISLPGSAYEQY
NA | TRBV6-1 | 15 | ASSVSRVAGGTDTQY
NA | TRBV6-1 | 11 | ASSEGLAYTQY
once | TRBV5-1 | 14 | ASSLAFLAGAETQY
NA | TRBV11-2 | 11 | ASSPGTVYEQY
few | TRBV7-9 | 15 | ASSSGGTGGLGEKLF
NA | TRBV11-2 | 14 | ASSSGGQGHTYEQY
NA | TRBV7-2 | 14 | ASSPSLGAASYGYT
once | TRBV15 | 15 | ATSSPRDRGPRETQY
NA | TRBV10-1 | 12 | ASSEASGKNEQF
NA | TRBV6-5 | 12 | ASSYSRTRGRQY
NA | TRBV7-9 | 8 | ASVTDTQY
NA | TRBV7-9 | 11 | ASSSQGATEAF
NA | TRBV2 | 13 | ASTQGAGGSDEQY
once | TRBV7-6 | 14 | ASSLGAEGVGETQY
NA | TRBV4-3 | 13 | ASSHGTGGEEKLF
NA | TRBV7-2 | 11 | ASSPRQNTEAF
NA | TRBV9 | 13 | ASSVGSQGNSPLH
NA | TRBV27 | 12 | ASSPGELNTEAF
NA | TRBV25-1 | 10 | ASSEGLGGYT
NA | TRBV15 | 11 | ATSRDSSYEQY
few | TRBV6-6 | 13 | ASRSRAPSTDTQY
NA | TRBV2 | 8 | ASLRAEQY
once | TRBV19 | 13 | ASSIGRQGTDTQY
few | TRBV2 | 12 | ASRRTAEFQPQH
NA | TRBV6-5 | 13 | ASSYVAGGQETQY
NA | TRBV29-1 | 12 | SVGQGPLTYEQY
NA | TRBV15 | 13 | ATSPAGSRNQPQH
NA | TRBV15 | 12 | ATGPGGSTGELF
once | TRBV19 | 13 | ASKGSGTSGNTIY
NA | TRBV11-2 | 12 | ASSFEDSQETQY
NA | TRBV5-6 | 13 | ASSLRGYSNQPQH
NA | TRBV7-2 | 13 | ASSSPAGLSYEQY
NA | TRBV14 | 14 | ASSHLGGGVSEKLF
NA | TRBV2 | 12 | ASSVSGATDTQY
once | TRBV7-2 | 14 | ASSLFVGSLAGELF
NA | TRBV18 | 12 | ASSPTVSGNTIY
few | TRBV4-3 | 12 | ASSQDSASYEQY
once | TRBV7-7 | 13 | ASSLSAATYNEQF
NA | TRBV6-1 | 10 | ASSLLDYEQY
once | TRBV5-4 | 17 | ASSWGLAGRPSNTGELF
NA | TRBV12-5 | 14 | ASGLDWTGGSQPQH
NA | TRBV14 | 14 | ASSQDLAYPNYEQY
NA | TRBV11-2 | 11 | ASSGPSTDTQY
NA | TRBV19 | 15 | ASSPRTSSSYNSPLH
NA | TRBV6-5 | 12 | ASRLSGGQETQY
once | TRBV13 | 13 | ASSPAGIAPYEQY
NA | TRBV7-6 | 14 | ASSYRAGTGSYEQY
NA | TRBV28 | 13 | ASSLGDSLNTEAF
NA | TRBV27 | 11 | ASSFTPSNEQF
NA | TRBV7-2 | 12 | ASSLEMTAYEQY
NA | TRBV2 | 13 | ASRAGTGSYNEQF
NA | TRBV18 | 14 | ASSPASGRAGDTQY